Listed below are T cell receptor beta chains from one sample, sequenced in a study of cytomegalovirus exposure and HLA in healthy donors. The repertoire was sequenced with immunoSEQ multiplex PCR; TCRdb's copy has only in-frame clones and lacks some. The sample yields approximately 170,000 clones, approximately 77% seen once. The sequenced sample consisted of PBMCs. Receptor source: a male donor in good health and CMV-seronegative. CDR3s include the opening cysteine and the closing phenylalanine or tryptophan. D genes are given only for firm matches. Only part of the rows carry a size: once, few, many, or a class if the clone is expanded.

d_call	j_call	v_call	clone_size	cdr3_nt	cdr3_aa
NA	TRBJ2-6	TRBV10-3	NA	TGTGCCATCAGTGTCGTATCTGGGGCCAACGTCCTGACTTTC	CAISVVSGANVLTF
NA	TRBJ2-1	TRBV19	NA	TGTGCCAGTAGTCTGGGCTTGAACAATGAGCAGTTCTTC	CASSLGLNNEQFF
NA	TRBJ1-1	TRBV7-8	NA	TGTGCCAGCAGCTTAGTTGGAAGGGGCCTGAACACTGAAGCTTTCTTT	CASSLVGRGLNTEAFF
TRBD2	TRBJ2-1	TRBV9	NA	TGTGCCAGCACCCTGTCGACTAGCGGTACCTACAATGAGCAGTTCTTC	CASTLSTSGTYNEQFF
NA	TRBJ2-7	TRBV7-8	NA	TGTGCCAGCAGCCTGGGGGACTTCTACGAGCAGTACTTC	CASSLGDFYEQYF
NA	TRBJ2-2	TRBV6-5	NA	TGTGCCACCGAGGGTGCCGGCGGGGAGCTGTTTTTT	CATEGAGGELFF
NA	TRBJ1-3	TRBV6-5	NA	TGTGCCAGCAGCTACCTCCCCAGCTCTGGAAACACCATATATTTT	CASSYLPSSGNTIYF
TRBD2	TRBJ2-3	TRBV29-1	NA	TGCAGCGTTGTTAGCGGGGCGCGGATGGACACAGATACGCAGTATTTT	CSVVSGARMDTDTQYF
NA	TRBJ2-3	TRBV9	once	TGTGCCAGCAGCGTAAAGGGGGTACGGGGGATTGGTAGCGGGCTTAGCACAGATACGCAGTATTTT	CASSVKGVRGIGSGLSTDTQYF
TRBD1	TRBJ1-5	TRBV10-3	NA	TGTGCCACCCGACAGGGTAATCAGCCCCAGCATTTT	CATRQGNQPQHF
NA	TRBJ2-7	TRBV11-2	NA	TGTGCCAGCAGCTTCAGGAGGGATGTGTCCTACGAGCAGTACTTC	CASSFRRDVSYEQYF
NA	TRBJ1-4	TRBV28	NA	TGTGCCAGCAGTTTAATAGGGGGATCTGGTGAAAAACTGTTTTTT	CASSLIGGSGEKLFF
NA	TRBJ2-7	TRBV2	NA	TGTGCCAGCAGGAGGGACTCCAGCCTCTCCTACGAGCAGTACTTC	CASRRDSSLSYEQYF
NA	TRBJ1-1	TRBV6-1	few	TGTGCCAGCAGGCCAAATACAGATGAAGCTTTCTTT	CASRPNTDEAFF
NA	TRBJ2-7	TRBV4-1	NA	TGCGCCAGCAGCCAAGGCTGGGGGGACTACGAGCAGTACTTC	CASSQGWGDYEQYF
NA	TRBJ2-2	TRBV12-2	NA	TGTGCAAGTCGCTTCCCGGGACAGGGCGACACCGGGGAGCTGTTTTTT	CASRFPGQGDTGELFF
NA	TRBJ1-1	TRBV18	NA	TGTGCCAGCTCACGAGAGCCCGGCACTGAAGCTTTCTTT	CASSREPGTEAFF
TRBD1	TRBJ1-1	TRBV28	few	TGTGCCAGCAGTTCCCAGGGGGTGAACACTGAAGCTTTCTTT	CASSSQGVNTEAFF
TRBD1	TRBJ1-6	TRBV5-1	NA	TGCGCCAGCAGCTTGGGACAGGGGGAAGGGCTCCACTTT	CASSLGQGEGLHF
NA	TRBJ1-5	TRBV6-1	NA	TGTGCCAGCAGTGAAGGACAGAGAAACAATCAGCCCCAGCATTTT	CASSEGQRNNQPQHF
TRBD1	TRBJ1-2	TRBV9	once	TGTGCCAGCAGCGTAGAACGACAGGGGGGGACAAACGGCTACACCTTC	CASSVERQGGTNGYTF
TRBD1	TRBJ2-2	TRBV5-6	few	TGTGCCACACTAACAGGGGGGACCGGGGAGCTGTTTTTT	CATLTGGTGELFF